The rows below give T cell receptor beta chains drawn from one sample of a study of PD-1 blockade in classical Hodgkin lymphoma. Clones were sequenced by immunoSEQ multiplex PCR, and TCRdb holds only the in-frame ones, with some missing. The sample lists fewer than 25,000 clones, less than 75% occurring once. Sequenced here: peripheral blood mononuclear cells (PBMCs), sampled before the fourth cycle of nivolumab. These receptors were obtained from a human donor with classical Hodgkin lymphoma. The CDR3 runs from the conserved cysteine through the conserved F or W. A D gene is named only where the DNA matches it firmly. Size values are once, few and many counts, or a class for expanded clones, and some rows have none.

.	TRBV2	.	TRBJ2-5	CASSEDWAETQYF	TGTGCCAGCAGTGAAGACTGGGCGGAGACCCAGTACTTC
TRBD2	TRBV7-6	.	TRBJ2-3	CASSAAGDGGDTQYF	TGTGCCAGCAGCGCCGCGGGGGACGGGGGGGATACGCAGTATTTT
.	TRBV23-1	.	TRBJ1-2	CASSQSGRNYGYTF	TGCGCCAGCAGTCAATCAGGGAGGAACTATGGCTACACCTTC
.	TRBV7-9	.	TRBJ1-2	CASSRQGLSNYGYTF	TGTGCCAGCAGCCGGCAGGGACTCTCTAACTATGGCTACACCTTC
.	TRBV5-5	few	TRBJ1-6	CASSLTGQQGRGSPLHF	TGTGCCAGCAGCCTTACGGGACAACAGGGCCGGGGATCACCCCTCCACTTT
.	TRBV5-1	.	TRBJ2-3	CASSPVGDPTDTQYF	TGCGCCAGCAGCCCAGTCGGGGACCCCACAGATACGCAGTATTTT
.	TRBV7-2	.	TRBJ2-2	CATSGTSGELFF	TGTGCCACCTCGGGGACGTCCGGGGAGCTGTTTTTT
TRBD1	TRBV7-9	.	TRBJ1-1	CASGQGWGDTEAFF	TGTGCCAGCGGACAGGGTTGGGGGGACACTGAAGCTTTCTTT
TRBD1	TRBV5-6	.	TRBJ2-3	CASSLLGQGAGDTQYF	TGTGCCAGCAGCTTGCTGGGACAGGGGGCTGGAGATACGCAGTATTTT
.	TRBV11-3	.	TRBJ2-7	CASSQHIDPSYEQYF	TGTGCCAGCAGCCAGCACATCGACCCCTCCTACGAGCAGTACTTC
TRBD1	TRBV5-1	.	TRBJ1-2	CASSLGDRGQEGYTF	TGCGCCAGCAGCTTGGGTGACAGGGGGCAAGAAGGCTACACCTTC
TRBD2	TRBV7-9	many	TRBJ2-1	CASSTPTSGVYNEQFF	TGTGCCAGCAGCACCCCGACTAGCGGGGTATACAATGAGCAGTTCTTC
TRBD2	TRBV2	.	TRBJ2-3	CASTSGLAGRGDTQYF	TGTGCCAGCACTTCGGGACTAGCGGGGCGCGGAGATACGCAGTATTTT
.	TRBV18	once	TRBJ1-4	CASSQVTPPEKLFF	TGTGCCAGCTCACAGGTGACTCCACCAGAAAAACTGTTTTTT
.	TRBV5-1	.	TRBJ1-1	CASSLVAENNTEAFF	TGCGCCAGCAGCTTGGTGGCAGAAAATAACACTGAAGCTTTCTTT
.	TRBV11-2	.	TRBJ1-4	CASSLDFSNEKLFF	TGTGCCAGCAGCTTAGACTTCAGCAATGAAAAACTGTTTTTT
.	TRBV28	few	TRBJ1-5	CASSLPRGGQHF	TGTGCCAGCAGTCTTCCCCGGGGAGGCCAGCATTTT
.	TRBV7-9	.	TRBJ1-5	CASSLVSGGKNQPQHF	TGTGCCAGCAGCTTAGTGTCCGGGGGTAAGAATCAGCCCCAGCATTTT
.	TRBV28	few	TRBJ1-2	CASSSYREIYGYTF	TGTGCCAGCAGTTCCTACAGGGAAATCTATGGCTACACCTTC
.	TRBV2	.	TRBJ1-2	CASRRGGGYTF	TGTGCCAGCAGGCGAGGGGGGGGCTACACCTTC
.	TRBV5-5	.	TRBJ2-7	CASSAIYYEQYF	TGTGCCAGCAGCGCGATCTATTACGAGCAGTACTTC
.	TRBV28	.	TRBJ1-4	CASGAILEKLFF	TGTGCCAGCGGGGCTATTCTCGAAAAACTGTTTTTT
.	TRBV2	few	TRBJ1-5	CASSAQSNQPQHF	TGTGCCAGCAGTGCACAGAGCAATCAGCCCCAGCATTTT
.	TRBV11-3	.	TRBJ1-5	CASSASGQGNQPQHF	TGTGCCAGCAGCGCCTCGGGGCAGGGCAATCAGCCCCAGCATTTT
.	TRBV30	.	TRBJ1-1	CAWMGGGANTEAFF	TGTGCCTGGATGGGTGGGGGGGCGAACACTGAAGCTTTCTTT
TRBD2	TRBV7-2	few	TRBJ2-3	CASSFSSGGSQYF	TGTGCCAGCAGCTTTTCTAGCGGGGGGTCCCAGTATTTT
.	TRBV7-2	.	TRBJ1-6	CASSFLRNNSPLHF	TGTGCCAGCAGCTTCTTGCGGAATAATTCACCCCTCCACTTT
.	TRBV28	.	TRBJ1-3	CASSVEFSSGTIYF	TGTGCCAGCAGTGTCGAGTTTTCGTCGGGCACCATATATTTT
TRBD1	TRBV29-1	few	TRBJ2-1	CSVGTGALYNEQFF	TGCAGCGTTGGGACAGGGGCCCTATACAATGAGCAGTTCTTC
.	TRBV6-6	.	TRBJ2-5	CASSYSRGVETQYF	TGTGCCAGCAGTTACTCGCGCGGGGTGGAGACCCAGTACTTC
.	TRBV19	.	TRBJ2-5	CASNPGLWGETQYF	TGTGCCAGTAACCCGGGACTTTGGGGCGAGACCCAGTACTTC
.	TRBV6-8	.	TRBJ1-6	CASSYSTRAPGNSPLHF	TGTGCCAGCAGTTACTCGACCAGGGCCCCCGGTAATTCACCCCTCCACTTT
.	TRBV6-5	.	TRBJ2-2	CASRGGPGELFF	TGTGCCAGCCGTGGGGGGCCCGGGGAGCTGTTTTTT
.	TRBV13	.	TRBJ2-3	CASSLSPDTQYF	TGTGCCAGCAGCTTAAGCCCAGATACGCAGTATTTT
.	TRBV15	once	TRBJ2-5	CATSKDREGQETQYF	TGTGCCACCAGCAAGGACAGGGAGGGGCAAGAGACCCAGTACTTC
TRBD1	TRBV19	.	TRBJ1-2	CASSDRQGGFYGYTF	TGTGCCAGTAGTGACCGACAGGGAGGGTTCTATGGCTACACCTTC
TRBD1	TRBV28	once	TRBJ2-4	CASSPDRVGIQYF	TGTGCCAGCAGTCCGGACAGGGTAGGAATTCAGTACTTC
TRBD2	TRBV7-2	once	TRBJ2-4	CASSFSGGLAKNIQYF	TGTGCCAGCAGCTTTAGCGGGGGGCTAGCCAAAAACATTCAGTACTTC
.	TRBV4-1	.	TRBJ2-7	CASSQEPPGHIIYEQYF	TGCGCCAGCAGCCAAGAACCACCGGGACACATAATCTACGAGCAGTACTTC
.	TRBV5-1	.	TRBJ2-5	CASSLMSGVAETQYF	TGCGCCAGCAGCTTGATGTCCGGGGTTGCGGAGACCCAGTACTTC
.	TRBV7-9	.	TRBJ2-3	CASSAGRPSVSDTQYF	TGTGCCAGCAGCGCCGGGAGACCCTCAGTCTCAGATACGCAGTATTTT
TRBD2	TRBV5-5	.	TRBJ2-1	CASSLSGGRYNEQFF	TGTGCCAGCAGCTTGAGCGGGGGGCGATACAATGAGCAGTTCTTC
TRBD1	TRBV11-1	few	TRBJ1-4	CASSALWDSINEKLFF	TGTGCCAGCAGCGCCCTTTGGGACAGCATTAATGAAAAACTGTTTTTT
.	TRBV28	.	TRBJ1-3	CASSSLAGSGNTIYF	TGTGCCAGCAGTTCCCTGGCGGGTTCTGGAAACACCATATATTTT
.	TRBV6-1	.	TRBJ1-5	CASIPTGNQPQHF	TGTGCCAGCATCCCGACTGGAAATCAGCCCCAGCATTTT
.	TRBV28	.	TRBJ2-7	CASSAALYVQHEQYF	TGTGCCAGCAGTGCAGCTCTGTACGTCCAGCACGAGCAGTACTTC
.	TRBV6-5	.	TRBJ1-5	CASSYSGGGQPQHF	TGTGCCAGCAGTTACTCTGGGGGGGGCCAGCCCCAGCATTTT
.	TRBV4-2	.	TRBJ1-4	CASSPAGGTNEKLFF	TGTGCCAGCAGCCCGGCCGGGGGAACTAATGAAAAACTGTTTTTT
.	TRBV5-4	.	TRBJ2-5	CASSLAKSTANPQYF	TGTGCCAGCAGCTTGGCCAAGAGCACAGCGAATCCCCAGTACTTC
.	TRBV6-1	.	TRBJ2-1	CASSLGREQFF	TGTGCCAGCAGCCTGGGTCGAGAGCAGTTCTTC
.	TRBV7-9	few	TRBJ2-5	CASSLGQPHQETQYF	TGTGCCAGCAGCTTAGGGCAGCCTCACCAAGAGACCCAGTACTTC
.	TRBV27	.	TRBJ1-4	CASSRTFRGGEKLFF	TGTGCCAGCAGTCGTACATTTAGGGGAGGTGAAAAACTGTTTTTT
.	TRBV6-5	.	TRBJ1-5	CASRRTGRNQPQHF	TGTGCCAGCAGGCGTACAGGGCGCAATCAGCCCCAGCATTTT
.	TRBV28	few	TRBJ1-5	CASSSWGNQPQHF	TGTGCCAGCAGTTCCTGGGGCAATCAGCCCCAGCATTTT
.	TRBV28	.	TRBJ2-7	CASSYSGREPFYEQYF	TGTGCCAGCAGTTATTCCGGGCGAGAGCCATTCTACGAGCAGTACTTC
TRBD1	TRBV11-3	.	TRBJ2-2	CASSPDRGLDTGELFF	TGTGCCAGCAGCCCGGACAGGGGGCTGGACACCGGGGAGCTGTTTTTT
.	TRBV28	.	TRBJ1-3	CASSLLGGASGNTIYF	TGTGCCAGCAGTTTGTTAGGAGGGGCGTCTGGAAACACCATATATTTT
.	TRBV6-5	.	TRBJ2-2	CASSFPTGYTGELFF	TGTGCCAGCAGCTTTCCCACAGGGTACACCGGGGAGCTGTTTTTT
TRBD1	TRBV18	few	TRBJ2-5	CASSPLSFGQGAETQYF	TGTGCCAGCTCACCACTCAGCTTCGGACAGGGCGCGGAGACCCAGTACTTC